The clone carrying this T cell receptor beta chain was counted between two and nine times. The data stem from a study of patients and donors after allogeneic stem cell transplantation. The CDR3 has 17 amino acids. CDR1 is DFQATT, CDR2 SNEGSKA, per germline (reference sequence). The V and J ends lost 3 bases and 0 bases respectively, with 18 bases between them. TCRdb re-analysed the RT-PCR reads in MiXCR, keeping a single row per CDR3 protein. This table holds about 200,000 distinct CDR3 sequences, around two fifths found once. The chain joins TRBV20-1 to TRBJ1-5, with D maybe TRBD1 (6 bases). The source material was blood, either unsorted or a sorted T cell fraction (not recorded which). The receptor comes from a human donor who was either an allogeneic HSCT recipient or a stem cell or donor lymphocyte infusion donor (not recorded which). It is not recorded whose cells these are; they may come from a transplant donor. The CDR3 loop reads CSASHRGTKDSNQPQHF. CDR3 nucleotides: TGCAGTGCTAGTCATCGGGGGACAAAGGATAGCAATCAGCCCCAGCATTTT.